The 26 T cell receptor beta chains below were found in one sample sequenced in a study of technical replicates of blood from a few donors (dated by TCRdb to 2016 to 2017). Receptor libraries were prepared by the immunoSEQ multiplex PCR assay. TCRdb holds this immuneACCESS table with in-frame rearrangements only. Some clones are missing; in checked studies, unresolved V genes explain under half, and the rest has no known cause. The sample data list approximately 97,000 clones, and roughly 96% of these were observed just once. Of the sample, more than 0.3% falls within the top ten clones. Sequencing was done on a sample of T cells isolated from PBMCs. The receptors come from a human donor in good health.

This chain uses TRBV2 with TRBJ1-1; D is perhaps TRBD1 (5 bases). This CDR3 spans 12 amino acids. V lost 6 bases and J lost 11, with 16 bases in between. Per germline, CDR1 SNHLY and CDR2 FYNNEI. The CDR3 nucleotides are TGTGCCAGCAGCTCCTCGGGGCGGGAGGCTTTCTTT. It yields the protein CASSSSGREAFF.

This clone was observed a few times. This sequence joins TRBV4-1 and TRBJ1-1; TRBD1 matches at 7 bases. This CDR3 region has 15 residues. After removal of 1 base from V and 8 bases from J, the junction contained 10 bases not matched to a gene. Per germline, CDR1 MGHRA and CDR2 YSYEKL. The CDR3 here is CASSQGQGYLSEAFF. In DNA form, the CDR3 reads TGCGCCAGCAGCCAAGGACAGGGATATTTGTCAGAAGCTTTCTTT.

DNA of the CDR3: TGCAGCGTTGTTCGGAGGTTAGCGAACACTGAAGCTTTCTTT. This codes for CSVVRRLANTEAFF. The V gene is TRBV29-1, the J gene TRBJ1-1; D gene ambiguous. Trimming pared 4 bases from V and 1 base from J, leaving 13 bases between. CDR1 SQVTM and CDR2 ANQGSEA come from the germline V gene. This CDR3 is built from 14 residues.

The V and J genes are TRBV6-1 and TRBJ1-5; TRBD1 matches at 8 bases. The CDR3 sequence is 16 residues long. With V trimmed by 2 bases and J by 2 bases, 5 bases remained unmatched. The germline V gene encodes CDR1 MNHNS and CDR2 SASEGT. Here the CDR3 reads CASSENQGAGNQPQHF. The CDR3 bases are TGTGCCAGCAGTGAAAACCAGGGGGCGGGCAATCAGCCCCAGCATTTT.

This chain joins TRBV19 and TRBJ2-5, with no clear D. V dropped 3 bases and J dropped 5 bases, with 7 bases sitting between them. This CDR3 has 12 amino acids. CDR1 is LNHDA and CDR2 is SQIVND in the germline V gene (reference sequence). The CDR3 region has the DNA TGTGCCAGTAGTATGTTCGGGGAGACCCAGTACTTC. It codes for CASSMFGETQYF.

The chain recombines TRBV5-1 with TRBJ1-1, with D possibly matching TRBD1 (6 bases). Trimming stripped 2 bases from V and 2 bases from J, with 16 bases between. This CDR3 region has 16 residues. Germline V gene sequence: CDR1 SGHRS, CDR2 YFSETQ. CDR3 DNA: TGCGCCAGCAGCTTCCTCATTCAGGGACATAACACTGAAGCTTTCTTT. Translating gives CASSFLIQGHNTEAFF.

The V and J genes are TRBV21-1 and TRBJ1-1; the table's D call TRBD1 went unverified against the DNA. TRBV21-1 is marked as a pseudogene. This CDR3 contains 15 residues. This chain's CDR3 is CASSKDRTGNTEAFF. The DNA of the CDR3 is TGTGCCAGCAGCAAAGACCGGACAGGGAACACTGAAGCTTTCTTT.

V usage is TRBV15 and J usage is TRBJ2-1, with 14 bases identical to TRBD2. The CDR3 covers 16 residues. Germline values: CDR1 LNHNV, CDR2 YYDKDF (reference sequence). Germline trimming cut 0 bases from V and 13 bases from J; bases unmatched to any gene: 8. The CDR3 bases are TGTGCCACCAGCAGAGAAGGGACTAGCGGGAGTATTTCACAGTTCTTC. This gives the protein CATSREGTSGSISQFF.

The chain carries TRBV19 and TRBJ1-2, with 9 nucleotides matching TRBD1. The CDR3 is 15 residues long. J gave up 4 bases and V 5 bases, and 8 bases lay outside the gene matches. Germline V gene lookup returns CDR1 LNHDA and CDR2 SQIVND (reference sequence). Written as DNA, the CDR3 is TGTGCCAGTAGTCCAACCACAGGGGGCAGCTATGGCTACACCTTC. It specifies CASSPTTGGSYGYTF. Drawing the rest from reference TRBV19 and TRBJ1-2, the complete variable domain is DGGITQSPKYLFRKEGQNVTLSCEQNLNHDAMYWYRQDPGQGLRLIYYSQIVNDFQKGDIAEGYSVSREKKESFPLTVTSAQKNPTAFYLCASSPTTGGSYGYTFGSGTRLTVV.

The CDR3 nucleotides read TGCAGCGTTGAAGCTAGCGGCAATGAGCAGTTCTTC. As protein: CSVEASGNEQFF. This sequence joins TRBV29-1 and TRBJ2-1; 7 bases are a match to TRBD2. Germline values: CDR1 SQVTM, CDR2 ANQGSEA. Trimming cost V 1 base and J 6 bases; bases outside gene matches: 0. The CDR3 is made up of 12 amino acids.

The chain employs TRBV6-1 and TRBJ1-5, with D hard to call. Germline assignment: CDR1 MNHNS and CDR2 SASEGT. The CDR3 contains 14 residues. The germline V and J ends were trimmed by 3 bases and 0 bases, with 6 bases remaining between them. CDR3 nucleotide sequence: TGTGCCAGCAGTGAGACATATAGCAATCAGCCCCAGCATTTT. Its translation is CASSETYSNQPQHF.

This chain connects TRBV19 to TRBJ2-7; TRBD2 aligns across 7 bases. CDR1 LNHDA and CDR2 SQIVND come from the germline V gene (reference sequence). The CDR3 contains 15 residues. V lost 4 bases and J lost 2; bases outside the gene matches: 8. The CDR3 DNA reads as TGTGCCAGTAGTAGCTCAGCGGGACCCACCTACGAGCAGTACTTC. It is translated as CASSSSAGPTYEQYF. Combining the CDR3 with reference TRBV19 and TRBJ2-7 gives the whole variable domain DGGITQSPKYLFRKEGQNVTLSCEQNLNHDAMYWYRQDPGQGLRLIYYSQIVNDFQKGDIAEGYSVSREKKESFPLTVTSAQKNPTAFYLCASSSSAGPTYEQYFGPGTRLTVT.

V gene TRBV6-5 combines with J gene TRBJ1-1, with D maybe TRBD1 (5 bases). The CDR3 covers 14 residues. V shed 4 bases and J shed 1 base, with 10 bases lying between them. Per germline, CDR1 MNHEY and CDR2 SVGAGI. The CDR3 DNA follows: TGTGCCAGCAGTTTGGGCGGGGGGAACACTGAAGCTTTCTTT. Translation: CASSLGGGNTEAFF.

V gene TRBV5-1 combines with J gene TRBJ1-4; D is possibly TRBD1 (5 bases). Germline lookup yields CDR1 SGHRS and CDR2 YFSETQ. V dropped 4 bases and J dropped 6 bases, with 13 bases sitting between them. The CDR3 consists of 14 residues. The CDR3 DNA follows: TGCGCCAGCAGCGCCGGGGGAGAAGATGAAAAACTGTTTTTT. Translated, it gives CASSAGGEDEKLFF.

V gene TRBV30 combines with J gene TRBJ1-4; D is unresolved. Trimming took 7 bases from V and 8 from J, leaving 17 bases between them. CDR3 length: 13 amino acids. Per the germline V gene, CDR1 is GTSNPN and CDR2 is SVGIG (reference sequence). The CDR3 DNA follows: TGTGCCTTGATTACGGGGTATACGGAAAAACTGTTTTTT. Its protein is CALITGYTEKLFF.

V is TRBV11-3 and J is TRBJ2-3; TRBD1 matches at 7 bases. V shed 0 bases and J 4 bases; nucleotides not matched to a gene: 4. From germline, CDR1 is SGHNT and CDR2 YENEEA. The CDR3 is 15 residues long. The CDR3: CASSLEQGISDTQYF. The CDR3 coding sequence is TGTGCCAGCAGCTTAGAACAGGGGATATCAGATACGCAGTATTTT.

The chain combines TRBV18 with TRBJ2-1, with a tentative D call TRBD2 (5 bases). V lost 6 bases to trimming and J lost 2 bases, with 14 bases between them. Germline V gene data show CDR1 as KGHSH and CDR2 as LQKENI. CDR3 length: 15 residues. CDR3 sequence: CASSLLPGTYNEQFF. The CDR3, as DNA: TGTGCCAGCTCGTTGCTACCGGGAACCTACAATGAGCAGTTCTTC.

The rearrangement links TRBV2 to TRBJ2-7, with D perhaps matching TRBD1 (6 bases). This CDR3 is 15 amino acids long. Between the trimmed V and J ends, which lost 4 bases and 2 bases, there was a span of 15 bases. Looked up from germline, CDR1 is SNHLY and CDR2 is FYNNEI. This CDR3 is CASSGTARFPYEQYF. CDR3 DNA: TGTGCCAGCAGTGGGACAGCCCGATTCCCCTACGAGCAGTACTTC. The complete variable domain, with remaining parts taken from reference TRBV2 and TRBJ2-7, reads EPEVTQTPSHQVTQMGQEVILRCVPISNHLYFYWYRQILGQKVEFLVSFYNNEISEKSEIFDDQFSVERPDGSNFTLKIRSTKLEDSAMYFCASSGTARFPYEQYFGPGTRLTVT.

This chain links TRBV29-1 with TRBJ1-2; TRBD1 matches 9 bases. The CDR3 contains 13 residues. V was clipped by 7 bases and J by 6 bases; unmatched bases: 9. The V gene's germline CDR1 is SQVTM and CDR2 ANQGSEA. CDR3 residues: CSGEGQGGHGYTF. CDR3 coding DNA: TGCAGCGGGGAGGGACAGGGAGGCCATGGCTACACCTTC.

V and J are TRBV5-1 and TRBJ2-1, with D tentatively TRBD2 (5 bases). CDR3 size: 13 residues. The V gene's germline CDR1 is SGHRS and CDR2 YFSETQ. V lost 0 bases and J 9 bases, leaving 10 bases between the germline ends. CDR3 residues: CASSLALAGEQFF. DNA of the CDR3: TGCGCCAGCAGCTTGGCCCTAGCTGGTGAGCAGTTCTTC.

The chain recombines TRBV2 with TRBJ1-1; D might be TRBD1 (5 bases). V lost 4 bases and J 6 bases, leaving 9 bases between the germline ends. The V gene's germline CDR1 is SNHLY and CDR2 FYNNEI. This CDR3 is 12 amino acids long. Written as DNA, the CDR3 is TGTGCCAGCAGTGGAGAGACAGCTGAAGCTTTCTTT. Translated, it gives CASSGETAEAFF. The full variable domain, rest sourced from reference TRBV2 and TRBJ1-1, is EPEVTQTPSHQVTQMGQEVILRCVPISNHLYFYWYRQILGQKVEFLVSFYNNEISEKSEIFDDQFSVERPDGSNFTLKIRSTKLEDSAMYFCASSGETAEAFFGQGTRLTVV.

The CDR3 DNA reads TGTGCCAGCAGCGAAGGGGGTGGAGCTAACACCGGGGAGCTGTTTTTT. Protein product: CASSEGGGANTGELFF. V is TRBV9 and J is TRBJ2-2, with a tentative D call TRBD1 (6 bases). The CDR3 is 16 amino acids. CDR1 and CDR2 from the germline V gene are SGDLS and YYNGEE. V lost 3 bases and J lost 2, with 14 bases in between.

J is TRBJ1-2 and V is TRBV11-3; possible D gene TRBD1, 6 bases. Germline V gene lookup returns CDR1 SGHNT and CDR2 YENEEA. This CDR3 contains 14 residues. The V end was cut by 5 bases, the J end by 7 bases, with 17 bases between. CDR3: CASSHANTGFGYTF. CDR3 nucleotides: TGTGCCAGCAGCCACGCCAACACAGGGTTTGGCTACACCTTC.

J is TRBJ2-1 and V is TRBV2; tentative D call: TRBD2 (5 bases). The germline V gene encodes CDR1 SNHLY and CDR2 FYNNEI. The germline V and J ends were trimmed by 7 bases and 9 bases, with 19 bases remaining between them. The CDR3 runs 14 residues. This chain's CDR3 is CASTEDLLVIEQFF. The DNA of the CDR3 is TGTGCCAGCACCGAGGACCTACTAGTCATTGAGCAGTTCTTC.

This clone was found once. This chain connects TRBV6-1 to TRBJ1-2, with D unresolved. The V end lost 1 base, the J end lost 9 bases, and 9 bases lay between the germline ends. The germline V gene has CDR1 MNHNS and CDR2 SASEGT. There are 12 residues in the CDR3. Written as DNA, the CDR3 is TGTGCCAGCAGTGAAGGACATCTGAGCTACACCTTC. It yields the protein CASSEGHLSYTF.

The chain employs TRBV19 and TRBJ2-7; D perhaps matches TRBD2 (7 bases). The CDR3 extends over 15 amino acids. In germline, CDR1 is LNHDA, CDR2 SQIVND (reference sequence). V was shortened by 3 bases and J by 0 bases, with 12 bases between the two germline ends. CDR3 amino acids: CASSIGGGGSYEQYF. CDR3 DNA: TGTGCCAGTAGTATCGGAGGGGGGGGCTCCTACGAGCAGTACTTC.